This T cell receptor beta chain was sequenced for a study of blood T cell repertoires in COVID-19. Study-wide context: The study drew acute and convalescent COVID-19 samples from the United States, Italy and Spain. From T cells, B-cell-depleted T cells, or PBMCs came the material, which was cDNA or gDNA.

In the authors' methods: Counts of nucleated cells, estimated from reference gene primer amplification, were obtained. Clones were sequenced by immunoSEQ multiplex PCR, and TCRdb holds only the in-frame ones, with some missing. V and J calls and clone size are copied from that table; D and trimming were computed from the DNA. The table records 26,000 or so clones, 92% of them present only once. The specimen sequenced was peripheral blood. The sequence was obtained from a human donor in a cohort sampled during active COVID-19.

CDR3 sequence: CASSQQGEVSPLHF. The CDR3 coding sequence is TGTGCCAGCAGCCAGCAAGGGGAAGTGTCACCCCTCCACTTT. The chain uses TRBV3-1 (or the pseudogene TRBV3-2) and TRBJ1-6; TRBD1 is a possible D gene (5 bases). This CDR3 is built from 14 residues. The V end lost 3 bases, the J end lost 10 bases, and 13 bases lay between the germline ends. Germline V CDR1 and CDR2: LGHDT, YNNKEL (reference sequence).